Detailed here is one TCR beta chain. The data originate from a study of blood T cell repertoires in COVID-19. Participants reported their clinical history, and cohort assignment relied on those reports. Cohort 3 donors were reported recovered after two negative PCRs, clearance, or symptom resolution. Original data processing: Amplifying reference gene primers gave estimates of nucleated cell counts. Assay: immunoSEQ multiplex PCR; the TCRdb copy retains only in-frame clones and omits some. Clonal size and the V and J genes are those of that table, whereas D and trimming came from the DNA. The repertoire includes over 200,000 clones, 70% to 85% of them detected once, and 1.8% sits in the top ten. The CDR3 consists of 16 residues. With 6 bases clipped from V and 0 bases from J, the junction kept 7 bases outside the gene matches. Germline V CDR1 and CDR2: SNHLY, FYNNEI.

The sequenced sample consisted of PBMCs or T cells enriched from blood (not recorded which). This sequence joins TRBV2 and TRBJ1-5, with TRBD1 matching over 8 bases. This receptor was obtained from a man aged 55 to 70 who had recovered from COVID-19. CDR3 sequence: CASRRTGWDSNQPQHF. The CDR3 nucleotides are TGTGCCAGCAGAAGGACAGGGTGGGATAGCAATCAGCCCCAGCATTTT. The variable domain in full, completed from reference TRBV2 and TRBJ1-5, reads EPEVTQTPSHQVTQMGQEVILRCVPISNHLYFYWYRQILGQKVEFLVSFYNNEISEKSEIFDDQFSVERPDGSNFTLKIRSTKLEDSAMYFCASRRTGWDSNQPQHFGDGTRLSIL.